This passage covers 19 T cell receptor beta chains from one sample sequenced in a study of cytomegalovirus exposure and HLA in healthy donors. The primer mix had 60 Vbeta and 13 Jbeta primers. Sequenced by immunoSEQ multiplex PCR; TCRdb stores in-frame clones only, minus some. The sample shows around 200,000 clones, around two thirds of them seen only once. Sample: PBMCs. Every receptor here comes from a man in his forties in good health and CMV-seronegative.

CDR3 DNA: TGCGCCAGCAGCTTGGAAGCAGGGGGCTATGAAAAACTGTTTTTT. This codes for CASSLEAGGYEKLFF. The chain carries TRBV5-1 and TRBJ1-4, with 8 nucleotides matching TRBD1. The CDR3 has 15 amino acids. The V gene's germline CDR1 is SGHRS and CDR2 YFSETQ. The ends lost 0 bases at V and 6 bases at J; junction bases unmatched: 4.

This chain connects TRBV11-1 to TRBJ2-1; 8 bases are a match to TRBD1. The CDR3 consists of 16 residues. V dropped 2 bases and J dropped 3; count of bases not matched to a gene: 6. From germline, CDR1 is SGHAT and CDR2 FQDESV (reference sequence). Here the CDR3 reads CASSLTPGGYYNEQFF. CDR3 DNA sequence: TGTGCCAGCAGCTTAACGCCAGGGGGCTACTACAATGAGCAGTTCTTC.

The J gene is TRBJ2-3, the V gene TRBV30; 8 positions match TRBD2. This CDR3 spans 13 amino acids. J lost 6 bases, V lost 0 bases, and 2 bases had no gene match. Germline CDR1 and CDR2: GTSNPN and SVGIG (reference sequence). CDR3 sequence: CAWSVGTRDTQYF. The DNA for the CDR3 is TGTGCCTGGAGTGTCGGGACTAGGGATACGCAGTATTTT.

The chain recombines TRBV7-6 with TRBJ2-3, with D tentatively TRBD2 (5 bases). V dropped 4 bases and J dropped 1 base, with 9 bases sitting between them. CDR1 SGHVS and CDR2 FNYEAQ come from the germline V gene. CDR3 size: 14 residues. The CDR3 is CASSSLGGTDTQYF. CDR3 nucleotide sequence: TGTGCCAGCAGCTCACTCGGGGGCACAGATACGCAGTATTTT.

The genes are TRBV7-2 and TRBJ2-7, with TRBD1 matching 9 bases. This CDR3 spans 16 amino acids. Trimming cost V 0 bases and J 3 bases; bases outside gene matches: 6. CDR1 is SGHTA, CDR2 FQGNSA, per germline. CDR3 sequence (DNA): TGTGCCAGCAGCTTAGCGTCGACAGGGGGGAGCTACGAGCAGTACTTC. Translation gives CASSLASTGGSYEQYF.

DNA of the CDR3: TGTGCCAGCAGTTATCAGACAGGGGGTCAGCCCCAGCATTTT. The encoded protein is CASSYQTGGQPQHF. The rearrangement uses TRBV6-5 and TRBJ1-5; 9 positions match TRBD1. Germline V gene sequence: CDR1 MNHEY, CDR2 SVGAGI. Trimming at V came to 3 bases and at J to 6 bases, leaving 3 bases not matched to a gene. The CDR3 covers 14 residues.

V and J are TRBV6-6 and TRBJ2-3; 11 bases line up with TRBD2. CDR1 is MNHNY and CDR2 is SVGAGI in the germline V gene (reference sequence). V lost 6 bases, J lost 3 bases, and 5 bases stayed unmatched. This CDR3 region has 15 residues. This CDR3 is CASRNSGGATDTQYF. CDR3 DNA sequence: TGTGCCAGCAGAAATAGCGGGGGGGCAACAGATACGCAGTATTTT.

The CDR3 region is CASSLGRRSETQYF. CDR3 bases: TGTGCCAGCAGCTTAGGGCGGCGATCAGAGACCCAGTACTTC. The chain employs TRBV7-2 and TRBJ2-5; D remains ambiguous. Trimming pared 1 base from V and 4 bases from J, leaving 10 bases between. Germline V gene sequence: CDR1 SGHTA, CDR2 FQGNSA. The CDR3 spans 14 residues.

The V and J genes are TRBV27 and TRBJ1-2; TRBD1 agrees at 11 bases. Germline V lookup: CDR1 MNHEY, CDR2 SMNVEV (reference sequence). The CDR3 loop spans 16 amino acids. V shed 2 bases, J shed 4 bases, and the junction held 6 bases outside the gene matches. CDR3 sequence reads: CASSLIGTGGFYGYTF. CDR3 in DNA: TGTGCCAGCAGTTTAATTGGGACAGGGGGGTTCTATGGCTACACCTTC.

The chain employs TRBV5-6 and TRBJ2-1; 10 bases fit TRBD1. V shed 6 bases, J shed 4 bases, and the junction held 4 bases outside the gene matches. The CDR3 runs 14 residues. Germline CDR1 SGHDT, CDR2 YYEEEE. The CDR3 DNA is TGTGCCAGCACAAGGGACAGGGGATACAATGAGCAGTTCTTC. Translation gives CASTRDRGYNEQFF.

The rearrangement uses TRBV7-9 and TRBJ1-4, with D possibly TRBD1 on 6 matching bases. CDR3 size: 16 residues. Trimming removed 5 bases from V and 7 bases from J, with 20 bases in between. CDR1 SEHNR and CDR2 FQNEAQ come from the germline V gene (reference sequence). CDR3 DNA sequence: TGTGCCAGCAGCCCTACTACAGGGTCTTACGGTGAAAAACTGTTTTTT. It specifies CASSPTTGSYGEKLFF.

This rearrangement joins TRBV5-1 to TRBJ2-1; a possible D gene is TRBD2 (5 bases). Trimming cost V 4 bases and J 2 bases, with 7 bases left between them. CDR3 length: 13 residues. Germline V lookup: CDR1 SGHRS, CDR2 YFSETQ. CDR3 sequence: CASSSGTYNEQFF. The DNA for the CDR3 is TGCGCCAGCAGCAGCGGCACCTACAATGAGCAGTTCTTC.

The CDR3 DNA is TGTGCCAGCAGTGAACAGGGAGGTCAGCCCCAGCATTTT. It encodes CASSEQGGQPQHF. The chain uses TRBV6-1 and TRBJ1-5, with D possibly matching TRBD1 (5 bases). CDR1 and CDR2 (germline): MNHNS, SASEGT. This CDR3 spans 13 amino acids. V was cut by 2 bases and J by 6 bases, with 8 bases left in between.

The V call is TRBV5-4, the J call TRBJ2-7, with TRBD1 matching over 10 bases. The germline gives CDR1 SGHNT, CDR2 YYREEE (reference sequence). V shed 4 bases and J 5 bases; nucleotides not matched to a gene: 9. The CDR3 has 15 amino acids. In nucleotides, the CDR3 is TGTGCCAGCAGCGACACTGACAGGGGGCTAAACGAGCAGTACTTC. It codes for CASSDTDRGLNEQYF.

The J gene is TRBJ1-4, the V gene TRBV7-8, with D uncertain. V was clipped by 5 bases and J by 8 bases, with 15 bases between them. CDR3 length: 14 amino acids. CDR1 and CDR2 (germline): SGHVS, FQNEAQ. CDR3 protein: CASSRGDVGEKLFF. CDR3 nucleotide sequence: TGTGCCAGCAGCCGGGGAGACGTCGGGGAAAAACTGTTTTTT.

This sequence joins TRBV4-1 and TRBJ2-5; unclear D gene. The better agreement between TRBJ2-7 and the DNA end casts doubt on the J call. Germline CDR1 is MGHRA and CDR2 is YSYEKL. The CDR3 totals 14 residues. The CDR3 is CASSQEVQDYEQYF. For the CDR3, the DNA is TGCGCCAGCAGCCAAGAAGTCCAAGACTACGAGCAGTACTTC.

As to this clone: One junction end does not reproduce the germline sequence, and a read error may be involved. The V call is TRBV7-9, the J call TRBJ1-1; 7 bases are shared with TRBD1. The CDR3 runs to 14 residues. Germline-derived CDR1 and CDR2 are SEHNR and FQNEAQ (reference sequence). CDR3: CSSSLQGSDTEAFF. The CDR3 bases are TGTTCCAGCAGCTTACAGGGGTCGGACACTGAAGCTTTCTTT. The variable domain in full, with the rest retrieved from reference TRBV7-9 and TRBJ1-1, is DTGVSQNPRHKITKRGQNVTFRCDPISEHNRLYWYRQTLGQGPEFLTYFQNEAQLEKSRLLSDRFSAERPKGSFSTLEIQRTEQGDSAMYLCSSSLQGSDTEAFFGQGTRLTVV.

J is TRBJ2-1 and V is TRBV6-5, with TRBD1 matching 8 bases. V was clipped by 6 bases and J by 6 bases; unmatched bases: 10. Germline values: CDR1 MNHEY, CDR2 SVGAGI. The CDR3 loop spans 15 amino acids. Here the CDR3 reads CASRYGQGPGNEQFF. The CDR3 nucleotides read TGTGCCAGCAGGTACGGACAGGGACCGGGCAATGAGCAGTTCTTC.

The gene calls are TRBV29-1 and TRBJ1-2, with D possibly being TRBD1 (5 bases). V lost 0 bases and J lost 4, with 18 bases in between. CDR3 length: 16 residues. Germline V gene sequence: CDR1 SQVTM, CDR2 ANQGSEA. CDR3 coding DNA: TGCAGCGTTGAAGATCTGGAGGGGATTGGGACCTATGGCTACACCTTC. This encodes CSVEDLEGIGTYGYTF. The full variable domain, rest sourced from reference TRBV29-1 and TRBJ1-2, is SAVISQKPSRDICQRGTSLTIQCQVDSQVTMMFWYRQQPGQSLTLIATANQGSEATYESGFVIDKFPISRPNLTFSTLTVSNMSPEDSSIYLCSVEDLEGIGTYGYTFGSGTRLTVV.